The rows below give T cell receptor beta chains drawn from one sample of a study of CD8 T cells in ankylosing spondylitis. TCRdb passed the 5' RACE reads through MiXCR, listing each CDR3 protein once. The repertoire holds under 250,000 distinct CDR3 sequences, with 7% to 10% as singletons. The specimen sequenced was blood, either unsorted or a sorted T cell fraction (not recorded which). The origin of the receptors is a female donor with ankylosing spondylitis or in good health (not recorded which). CDR3s include the opening cysteine and the closing phenylalanine or tryptophan. The D gene is left open where the match is weak. Size values are once, few and many counts, or a class for expanded clones, and some rows have none.

j_gene | v_gene | d_gene | abundance | CDR3nt | CDR3aa
TRBJ1-1 | TRBV12-3/TRBV12-4 | - | few | TGTGCCAGCAGTCCACCACAGGGACGGTGGGCTGAAGCTTTCTTT | CASSPPQGRWAEAFF
TRBJ2-1 | TRBV3-1 | TRBD2 | few | TGTGCCAGCAGCCCCCCTCGAATGGGGACTAGCGGGAACAATGAGCAGTTCTTC | CASSPPRMGTSGNNEQFF
TRBJ2-1 | TRBV24-1 | - | many | TGTGCCACCAGTGCCACCTCAGGCGCGGGACAGCGGTCCTACAATGAGCAGTTCTTC | CATSATSGAGQRSYNEQFF
TRBJ1-1 | TRBV5-5 | TRBD1 | many | TGTGCCAGCAGCCCTCGACAGGGAAATACTGAAGCTTTCTTT | CASSPRQGNTEAFF
TRBJ1-1 | TRBV6-1 | TRBD1 | many | TGTGCCAGCAGTCCCGACAGGGGGCGAGGAACTGAAGCTTTCTTT | CASSPDRGRGTEAFF
TRBJ1-2 | TRBV4-3 | - | few | TGCGCCAGCAGCCAAGATAGTATTCGGGGGAACAGTCCTTATGGCTACACCTTC | CASSQDSIRGNSPYGYTF
TRBJ1-1 | TRBV19 | - | - | TGTGCCAGTAGTCCGCGAGGGGGGATATTGAACACTGAAGCTTTCTTT | CASSPRGGILNTEAFF
TRBJ2-7 | TRBV6-1 | TRBD2 | many | TGTGCCAGCAGTCCCGGGACTAGCGGGAGTTCCTACGAGCAGTACTTC | CASSPGTSGSSYEQYF
TRBJ1-2 | TRBV14 | - | many | TGTGCCAGCAGCCCCAGGAACTATGGCTACACCTTC | CASSPRNYGYTF
TRBJ2-1 | TRBV19 | TRBD2 | many | TGTGCCAGTACCACTAGCGGGAGTAATGAGCAGTTCTTC | CASTTSGSNEQFF
TRBJ2-7 | TRBV6-1 | - | few | TGTGCCAGTGGGGAGTGGGGGTTATCGTCCTACGAGCAGTACTTC | CASGEWGLSSYEQYF
TRBJ2-1 | TRBV12-3/TRBV12-4 | - | many | TGTGCCAGCAGGAGATCTAGTGAGCAGTTCTTC | CASRRSSEQFF
TRBJ2-2 | TRBV15 | - | many | TGTGCCACCAGCCATCCCCTGGGCGGGATAAAAACCGGGGAGCTGTTTTTT | CATSHPLGGIKTGELFF
TRBJ2-1 | TRBV7-2 | TRBD2 | - | TGTGCCAGCAGCTTACCTAGCGGGGCCTACAATGAGCAGTTCTTC | CASSLPSGAYNEQFF
TRBJ1-5 | TRBV28 | - | many | TGTGCCAGCAGTCCCGGTCCCGCTCATCCGCCCCAGCATTTT | CASSPGPAHPPQHF
TRBJ2-5 | TRBV7-2 | TRBD1 | few | TGTGCCAGCAGCTTATACTATTCCGGGACAGACGAGACCCAGTACTTC | CASSLYYSGTDETQYF
TRBJ2-5 | TRBV20-1 | TRBD1 | many | TGCAGTGCCTTTTCCGGGGACAGGGCGGAGACCCAGTACTTC | CSAFSGDRAETQYF
TRBJ1-5 | TRBV28 | - | many | TGTGCCAGCGGGCAGCCCCAGCATTTT | CASGQPQHF
TRBJ1-2 | TRBV7-8 | - | many | TGTGCCAGCAGCTTAGGTCCCGGGGAAGGCTACACCTTC | CASSLGPGEGYTF
TRBJ1-2 | TRBV5-1 | TRBD1 | many | TGCGCCAGCAGCGACCGGGACAGGGCTCGTTCCCGCTATGGCTACACCTTC | CASSDRDRARSRYGYTF
TRBJ2-7 | TRBV12-3/TRBV12-4 | TRBD2 | many | TGTGCCAGCAGATTGACTAGCCAATCCTACGAGCAGTACTTC | CASRLTSQSYEQYF
TRBJ1-2 | TRBV7-2 | - | - | TGTGCCAGCAAAACTCGGACAGTGGGCTACACCTTC | CASKTRTVGYTF
TRBJ2-1 | TRBV7-2 | - | many | TGTGCCAGCAGCTTAGGGGGCAGCGACGAGACCTACAATGAGCAGTTCTTC | CASSLGGSDETYNEQFF